The rows below give T cell receptor beta chains drawn from one sample of a study of shared clonotypes between healthy human individuals. Profiling relied on immunoSEQ multiplex PCR, and the TCRdb table lists in-frame clones only, not all of them. The table includes about 1 million clones, approximately 76% detected once. The specimen sequenced was memory CD4+ T cells sorted from blood. Every receptor here comes from a man younger than 35 in good health. Each CDR3 is given without its conserved first and last residue.

v_gene	j_gene	CDR3aa
TRBV6-1	TRBJ2-3	ASSPGVGTDTQY
TRBV5-1	TRBJ2-3	ASRVGGTDTQY
TRBV10-3	TRBJ2-1	AIMGGNNEQF
TRBV5-6	TRBJ2-5	ASSLMTGLYLQETQY
TRBV7-6	TRBJ1-3	ASSPTGVGNTIY
TRBV28	TRBJ1-4	ASSGARTGVIGNEKLF
TRBV18	TRBJ1-1	ASSRLAGNEAF
TRBV7-9	TRBJ2-1	ASSLRSLSEQF
TRBV7-8	TRBJ1-2	ASSVDRNYGYT
TRBV18	TRBJ2-7	ASSALPGQGAREQY
TRBV14	TRBJ1-4	ASSQAVRSFSEKLF
TRBV2	TRBJ2-4	ASRGPTQNIQY
TRBV5-8	TRBJ1-6	ASTIKGTGGWSSHNSPLH
TRBV6-6	TRBJ1-4	ASSPWTVNEKLF
TRBV2	TRBJ1-2	ASSPDSSLNYGYT
TRBV5-6	TRBJ1-2	ASSSRQGAMVGYT
TRBV7-2	TRBJ2-7	ASSPASGVAHEQY
TRBV6-1	TRBJ2-1	ASKEGGPSNEQF
TRBV5-4	TRBJ2-3	ASSLAGSTDTQY
TRBV10-3	TRBJ1-2	AIRGDRENGGYT
TRBV20-1	TRBJ2-7	SADGSYEQY
TRBV5-1	TRBJ1-2	ASSATGTGDGYT
TRBV9	TRBJ2-2	ASSARKGRGDTGELF
TRBV30	TRBJ1-6	AWKGVGSSPLH
TRBV2	TRBJ1-5	ASSDGLPNQPQH
TRBV9	TRBJ2-2	ASSVLAGTGELF
TRBV6-1	TRBJ2-3	ASRLGLALQEY
TRBV19	TRBJ1-1	ASSRQQGNTEAF
TRBV7-7	TRBJ2-5	ASSSSGPSQETQY
TRBV5-6	TRBJ2-5	ASSFLSLGKETQY
TRBV10-3	TRBJ2-3	AISESAGIDTQY
TRBV5-1	TRBJ2-5	AKRTCKYQETQY
TRBV10-3	TRBJ2-3	AVGEAGGSTDTQY
TRBV5-6	TRBJ1-6	ASSLMKGNSPLH